The next 2 T cell receptor beta chains were all read from a single sample in a study of somatic mutations in cytotoxic T cells in rheumatoid arthritis. Profiling relied on immunoSEQ multiplex PCR, and the TCRdb table lists in-frame clones only, not all of them. Among roughly 25,000 clones listed, under 75% were seen once. Sequences were obtained from CD8+ T cells sorted from blood. The source is a young woman in good health.

CDR3 protein: CASSNTDGRMAQYF. The CDR3 nucleotides read TGTGCCAGCAGCAACACGGACGGGCGGATGGCCCAGTACTTC. This chain joins TRBV28 and TRBJ2-5; D is unresolved. V gave up 6 bases and J gave up 9 bases, with 20 bases separating them. Germline V gene data show CDR1 as MDHEN and CDR2 as SYDVKM. The CDR3 runs 14 residues. Together with reference TRBV28 and TRBJ2-5, the CDR3 gives the full variable domain: DVKVTQSSRYLVKRTGEKVFLECVQDMDHENMFWYRQDPGLGLRLIYFSYDVKMKEKGDIPEGYSVSREKKERFSLILESASTNQTSMYLCASSNTDGRMAQYFGPGTRLLVL.

The chain combines TRBV28 with TRBJ2-1; D not resolved. Germline CDR1 and CDR2: MDHEN and SYDVKM. CDR3 length equals 14 residues. Deletions cut 6 bases from V and 4 bases from J, with 13 bases between. CDR3 nucleotides: TGTGCCAGCAGCGTCCGGGCCCAGTACAATGAGCAGTTCTTC. As protein: CASSVRAQYNEQFF.